This T cell receptor beta chain was profiled in a study of blood T cell repertoires in COVID-19. Looking at the study overall: COVID-19 samples collected from the United States, Italy and Spain covered acute and convalescent phases. Sample material is recorded as cDNA or gDNA derived from T cells, B-cell-depleted T cells, or PBMCs.

TCRdb's table, derived via immunoSEQ multiplex PCR, lists solely in-frame clones and lacks some. The sample has about 230,000 clones; over 70% are singletons. Germline values: CDR1 MGHRA, CDR2 YSYEKL. This CDR3 is built from 15 residues. The V gene lost 1 base and the J gene lost 7 bases, with 13 bases spanning the gap. The specimen sequenced was peripheral blood. V usage is TRBV4-1 and J usage is TRBJ1-4; possibly TRBD1 for D (6 bases). The receptor was isolated from a man at least 80 years old with acute or convalescent COVID-19. The CDR3 loop reads CASSQVGRGGEKLFF. The CDR3 nucleotides read TGCGCCAGCAGCCAAGTCGGGAGGGGGGGTGAAAAACTGTTTTTT.